Presented here are 15 T cell receptor beta chains from one specimen sequenced in a study of T cell changes during pregnancy in multiple sclerosis. Here immunoSEQ multiplex PCR was the method, and the copy in TCRdb shows in-frame clones only, minus some. The sample yields some 81,000 clones, around 93% seen once. This material consisted of peripheral blood, taken after pregnancy. The receptor source for this set is a female donor in good health, enrolled as a control in a pregnancy study.

The chain employs TRBV10-1 and TRBJ1-2, with TRBD1 matching 9 bases. After removal of 2 bases from V and 7 bases from J, the junction contained 2 bases not matched to a gene. The CDR3 extends over 13 amino acids. CDR1 and CDR2 from the germline V gene are WNHNN and SYGVQD (reference sequence). CDR3 bases: TGCGCCAGCAGTGAGGGGACAGGGTTTGGCTACACCTTC. This codes for CASSEGTGFGYTF.

The chain couples TRBV7-6 to TRBJ1-2; no clear D gene. The V and J ends lost 4 bases and 4 bases respectively, with 13 bases between them. The CDR3 length is 14 residues. Germline assignment: CDR1 SGHVS and CDR2 FNYEAQ. The CDR3 bases are TGTGCCAGCAGCTCGACTCCGATCGGCTATGGCTACACCTTC. Encoded protein: CASSSTPIGYGYTF.

V usage is TRBV7-2 and J usage is TRBJ2-1; D perhaps matches TRBD2 (8 bases). The germline gives CDR1 SGHTA, CDR2 FQGNSA. The CDR3 length is 17 residues. V was shortened by 2 bases and J by 9 bases, with 23 bases between the two germline ends. CDR3 amino acids: CASSLTPSGSSGGEQFF. Written as DNA, the CDR3 is TGTGCCAGCAGCTTAACCCCAAGCGGGAGCTCAGGGGGTGAGCAGTTCTTC. The complete variable domain, with remaining parts taken from reference TRBV7-2 and TRBJ2-1, reads GAGVSQSPSNKVTEKGKDVELRCDPISGHTALYWYRQSLGQGLEFLIYFQGNSAPDKSGLPSDRFSAERTGGSVSTLTIQRTQQEDSAVYLCASSLTPSGSSGGEQFFGPGTRLTVL.

As DNA, the CDR3 is TGTGCCAGCAGCGTTAGCGGGGGGTCCTCCTACAATGAGCAGTTCTTC. Amino acids: CASSVSGGSSYNEQFF. The rearrangement links TRBV9 to TRBJ2-1; 10 bases line up with TRBD2. Germline-derived CDR1 and CDR2 are SGDLS and YYNGEE. With V trimmed by 2 bases and J by 0 bases, 2 bases remained unmatched. CDR3 length: 16 amino acids.

The V gene is TRBV7-8, the J gene TRBJ1-2, with D maybe TRBD1 (6 bases). This CDR3 comprises 15 residues. CDR1 is SGHVS and CDR2 is FQNEAQ in the germline V gene. Trimming pared 3 bases from V and 4 bases from J, leaving 15 bases between. CDR3 in amino acids: CASSFNYRAGYGYTF. In DNA, the CDR3 is TGTGCCAGCAGCTTTAATTACAGGGCTGGCTATGGCTACACCTTC.

This chain uses TRBV10-2 with TRBJ2-2; tentatively, D is TRBD2 (5 bases). Trimming took off 0 bases at V and 6 bases at J, with 5 bases between the two ends. CDR1 and CDR2 from the germline V gene are WSHSY and SAAADI. The CDR3 has 13 amino acids. The CDR3 DNA reads TGCGCCAGCAGTGAGTCGAGGGCCGGGGAGCTGTTTTTT. Translation: CASSESRAGELFF.

The V and J genes are TRBV11-2 and TRBJ2-1; 10 bases agree with TRBD2. The CDR3 sequence is 15 residues long. V was clipped by 5 bases and J by 3 bases; unmatched bases: 4. Germline CDR1 and CDR2: SGHAT and FQNNGV. The CDR3 protein is CASSPRTSGYNEQFF. The DNA of the CDR3 is TGTGCCAGCAGCCCCCGGACTAGCGGCTACAATGAGCAGTTCTTC.

V and J are TRBV30 and TRBJ2-1; D possibly corresponds to TRBD1 (5 bases). V lost 0 bases and J lost 8, with 8 bases in between. The CDR3 contains 12 residues. The germline CDR1 and CDR2 sequences are GTSNPN and SVGIG (reference sequence). The CDR3 nucleotides read TGTGCCTGGAGTGTCAGGGCCTATGAGCAGTTCTTC. Protein: CAWSVRAYEQFF.

The rearrangement links TRBV28 to TRBJ2-2; no reliable D call. Germline CDR1 reads MDHEN; CDR2 reads SYDVKM. The V end was cut by 3 bases, the J end by 3 bases, with 17 bases between. CDR3 length equals 17 residues. The DNA for the CDR3 is TGTGCCAGCAGTTTCCCCAAATATGGCCCCTACACCGGGGAGCTGTTTTTT. Translating it yields CASSFPKYGPYTGELFF.

CDR3 DNA sequence: TGTGCCAGCAGCCCCAAGGATGGGGCAGAAGCTTTCTTT. Its protein product is CASSPKDGAEAFF. This rearrangement joins TRBV4-2 to TRBJ1-1; tentatively, D is TRBD1 (5 bases). Trimming took 4 bases from V and 8 from J, leaving 14 bases between them. The CDR3 runs 13 residues. CDR1 LGHNA and CDR2 YNFKEQ come from the germline V gene.

This rearrangement joins TRBV28 to TRBJ2-1; TRBD2 matches at 11 bases. Germline V gives CDR1 MDHEN, CDR2 SYDVKM. This CDR3 is built from 16 residues. Unmatched junction bases numbered 14, after V lost 2 bases and J lost 14 bases. In DNA form, the CDR3 reads TGTGCCAGCAGTTTAGGTTCGGCTAGCGGGAGGACTATCGAGTTCTTC. It translates to CASSLGSASGRTIEFF.

V gene TRBV28 combines with J gene TRBJ1-1, with 11 positions matching TRBD1. After removal of 10 bases from V and 1 base from J, the junction contained 20 bases not matched to a gene. CDR1 is MDHEN and CDR2 is SYDVKM in the germline V gene. This CDR3 region has 19 residues. The CDR3 protein is CATGWPGRRTGGENTEAFF. DNA of the CDR3: TGTGCCACCGGATGGCCTGGGAGACGGACAGGGGGCGAGAACACTGAAGCTTTCTTT.

This clone was detected only once. The chain recombines TRBV5-1 with TRBJ1-2; D gene uncertain. This CDR3 has 15 residues. Trimming stripped 9 bases from V and 2 bases from J, with 20 bases between. Germline loops: CDR1 SGHRS, CDR2 YFSETQ. The CDR3 DNA reads as TGCGCCACGCGTTGGGAGGGATTAGCGAACTATGGCTACACCTTC. This gives the protein CATRWEGLANYGYTF.

The rearrangement links TRBV7-3 to TRBJ2-7, with TRBD2 identical over 13 bases. Germline trimming cut 2 bases from V and 2 bases from J; bases unmatched to any gene: 0. CDR1 and CDR2 (germline): SGHTA, FQGTGA. The CDR3 runs to 15 residues. The CDR3 DNA is TGTGCCAGCAGCTTAGGACTAGCGGGGGCCTACGAGCAGTACTTC. Amino acids: CASSLGLAGAYEQYF. The whole variable domain, remainder taken from reference TRBV7-3 and TRBJ2-7, is GAGVSQTPSNKVTEKGKYVELRCDPISGHTALYWYRQSLGQGPEFLIYFQGTGAADDSGLPNDRFFAVRPEGSVSTLKIQRTERGDSAVYLCASSLGLAGAYEQYFGPGTRLTVT.

This clone came up once. The rearrangement uses TRBV7-9 and TRBJ2-3; possibly TRBD2 for D (6 bases). CDR3 length equals 18 residues. Trimming took off 5 bases at V and 0 bases at J, with 21 bases between the two ends. CDR1 is SEHNR, CDR2 FQNEAQ, per germline (reference sequence). In nucleotides, the CDR3 is TGTGCCAGCAGCGGCCCTAGCGCGCGCCAACTTAGCACAGATACGCAGTATTTT. As protein: CASSGPSARQLSTDTQYF.